The rows below give T cell receptor beta chains drawn from one sample of a study of neurological immune-mediated disorders. From the 5' RACE reads, TCRdb called clonotypes with MiXCR, one entry per CDR3 protein. The repertoire includes some 41,000 distinct CDR3 sequences, over 2% of them detected once, and 9.5% to 15% sits in the top ten. The material sequenced was PBMCs. These TCRs come from a man younger than 40 with multiple sclerosis. Each CDR3 is given with its conserved first and last residue. The D gene is left open where the match is weak. Some rows mark clone size as missing; the rest say once, few, many or name a class of expanded clone.

v_call,j_call,d_call,clone_size,cdr3_aa,cdr3_nt
TRBV20-1,TRBJ2-4,NA,many,CSAGQGDIQYF,TGCAGTGCGGGTCAAGGGGACATTCAGTACTTC
TRBV5-1,TRBJ1-4,NA,many,CASSYSGAVGEKLFF,TGCGCCAGCAGCTATTCGGGGGCCGTGGGTGAAAAACTGTTTTTT
TRBV18,TRBJ2-3,TRBD2,large,CASSPQGLAGGDTQYF,TGTGCCAGCTCACCACAAGGACTAGCGGGGGGAGATACGCAGTATTTT
TRBV4-2,TRBJ2-5,TRBD1,many,CASSLRTGPEETQYF,TGTGCCAGCAGCCTGCGGACAGGACCCGAAGAGACCCAGTACTTC
TRBV9,TRBJ2-3,NA,many,CASSVGLHTDTQYF,TGTGCCAGCAGCGTTGGTCTCCACACAGATACGCAGTATTTT
TRBV7-2,TRBJ1-3,NA,many,CASRDGVLSGNTIYF,TGTGCCAGCAGGGATGGGGTTCTCTCTGGAAACACCATATATTTT
TRBV6-5,TRBJ2-1,TRBD1,many,CASRRGQGPAYNEQFF,TGTGCCAGCAGGAGGGGACAGGGCCCTGCCTACAATGAGCAGTTCTTC
TRBV9,TRBJ2-7,NA,many,CASSVGRQATYEQYF,TGTGCCAGCAGCGTAGGACGACAGGCTACTTACGAGCAGTACTTC
TRBV5-1,TRBJ1-1,NA,many,CASSSGGMAKNTEAFF,TGCGCCAGCAGCTCGGGGGGCATGGCGAAGAACACTGAAGCTTTCTTT
TRBV20-1,TRBJ1-2,TRBD1,many,CSAFIQGARGYTF,TGCAGTGCTTTCATCCAGGGGGCACGGGGCTACACCTTC
TRBV7-9,TRBJ2-1,NA,few,CASSLVLPDEQFF,TGTGCCAGCAGCTTAGTTCTTCCGGATGAGCAGTTCTTC
TRBV12-3/TRBV12-4,TRBJ2-1,TRBD1,few,CASSLAGTGYNEQFF,TGTGCCAGCAGTTTAGCGGGGACAGGATACAATGAGCAGTTCTTC
TRBV6-5,TRBJ2-1,TRBD2,many,CASSPLGTGTSGRSGEQFF,TGTGCCAGCAGTCCACTCGGAACCGGGACTAGCGGGAGGAGTGGAGAGCAGTTCTTC
TRBV12-3/TRBV12-4,TRBJ2-6,NA,NA,CANSPSVSGANVLTF,TGTGCCAACAGCCCCTCCGTCTCTGGGGCCAACGTCCTGACTTTC
TRBV6-6,TRBJ2-5,NA,many,CATVGPTSGRETQYF,TGTGCCACGGTTGGGCCGACATCTGGTCGAGAGACCCAGTACTTC
TRBV6-6,TRBJ1-1,NA,many,CATRVGTEAFF,TGTGCCACCAGGGTTGGGACTGAAGCTTTCTTT
TRBV24-1,TRBJ2-1,NA,many,CATSSTPYNEQFF,TGTGCCACCAGTTCGACACCCTACAATGAGCAGTTCTTC
TRBV7-9,TRBJ1-1,NA,many,CASIQGINTEAFF,TGTGCCAGCATACAGGGAATAAACACTGAAGCTTTCTTT
TRBV4-3,TRBJ2-1,NA,many,CASSQVGTDNNEQFF,TGCGCCAGCAGCCAAGTAGGGACCGACAACAATGAGCAGTTCTTC
TRBV5-6,TRBJ2-2,NA,many,CASSFRSSAGELFF,TGTGCCAGCAGCTTCAGATCCTCCGCCGGGGAGCTGTTTTTT
TRBV6-5,TRBJ2-3,NA,many,CASRGPAAGDTQYF,TGTGCCAGCAGAGGTCCCGCGGCGGGAGATACGCAGTATTTT
TRBV5-5,TRBJ2-3,NA,many,CASSDQGRPKGVTQYF,TGTGCCAGCAGCGATCAGGGGCGCCCCAAAGGAGTTACGCAGTATTTT
TRBV5-5,TRBJ2-7,TRBD1,many,CASSLAGTGSYEQYF,TGTGCCAGCAGCCTAGCCGGGACAGGGTCCTACGAGCAGTACTTC
TRBV20-1,TRBJ2-1,TRBD2,many,CSARGSGVGDEQFF,TGCAGTGCTAGGGGTAGCGGGGTCGGGGATGAGCAGTTCTTC
TRBV28,TRBJ1-1,NA,many,CASSSLAGSNTEAFF,TGTGCCAGCAGTTCCCTCGCGGGTTCGAACACTGAAGCTTTCTTT
TRBV5-1,TRBJ1-5,NA,few,CASSFGGNKTQNF,TGCGCCAGCAGCTTCGGGGGAAATAAGACCCAGAATTTT
TRBV10-3,TRBJ1-5,NA,many,CAIRDSSNQPQHF,TGTGCCATCAGGGACAGTAGCAATCAGCCCCAGCATTTT
TRBV20-1,TRBJ2-3,TRBD2,many,CSAAKGLAGVLYTDTQYF,TGCAGTGCTGCGAAAGGACTAGCGGGAGTACTATACACAGATACGCAGTATTTT
TRBV7-2,TRBJ2-3,NA,few,CASSLVADTDTQYF,TGTGCCAGCAGCTTAGTTGCGGACACAGATACGCAGTATTTT
TRBV5-1,TRBJ1-1,NA,few,CASSSLDRVNSEAFF,TGCGCCAGCAGCTCGCTAGACAGAGTGAACTCTGAAGCTTTCTTT
TRBV7-3,TRBJ1-2,NA,many,CASSSASQPTSGYTF,TGTGCCAGCAGCTCAGCCAGCCAGCCAACCTCAGGCTACACCTTC
TRBV20-1,TRBJ2-7,NA,NA,CSAPLTAAQYF,TGCAGTGCCCCTTTAACAGCAGCGCAGTACTTC
TRBV6-5,TRBJ1-3,NA,many,CASSPYFSGNTIYF,TGTGCCAGCAGTCCTTATTTCTCTGGAAACACCATATATTTT
TRBV5-8,TRBJ2-2,TRBD2,many,CASSLRLAGGRTGELFF,TGTGCCAGCAGCTTGCGGCTAGCGGGAGGACGCACCGGGGAGCTGTTTTTT
TRBV7-2,TRBJ2-5,TRBD2,few,CASSLVATSGSSTQETQYF,TGTGCCAGCAGCTTAGTGGCGACTAGCGGGAGCTCGACCCAAGAGACCCAGTACTTC
TRBV25-1,TRBJ2-3,NA,many,CASSRGIRGTDTQYF,TGTGCCAGCAGTCGGGGGATTAGAGGCACAGATACGCAGTATTTT
TRBV5-6,TRBJ2-5,TRBD2,many,CASSLFVGDYGQYF,TGTGCCAGCAGCTTGTTCGTCGGGGACTATGGCCAGTACTTC
TRBV27,TRBJ2-7,NA,many,CASSEGRENYEQYF,TGTGCCAGCAGTGAGGGACGGGAGAACTACGAGCAGTACTTC
TRBV11-2,TRBJ2-3,NA,many,CASSLKSRGEDTQYF,TGTGCCAGCAGCTTAAAGAGTCGGGGCGAGGATACGCAGTATTTT
TRBV5-1,TRBJ2-2,NA,many,CASSFATLLNTGELFF,TGCGCCAGCAGCTTTGCGACATTGCTTAACACCGGGGAGCTGTTTTTT
TRBV7-3,TRBJ2-1,NA,many,CASSFHGTSRSGEQFF,TGTGCCAGCAGCTTCCACGGGACCTCTCGGTCGGGTGAGCAGTTCTTC
TRBV5-1,TRBJ2-5,TRBD1,many,CASSQTGTGLKGETQYF,TGCGCCAGCAGCCAGACCGGGACAGGTCTCAAGGGGGAGACCCAGTACTTC
TRBV20-1,TRBJ1-1,NA,many,CSARRQTTGTEAFF,TGCAGTGCTAGGAGGCAAACCACGGGGACTGAAGCTTTCTTT
TRBV11-1,TRBJ2-3,TRBD1,many,CASSLAPGQGSTDTQYF,TGTGCCAGCAGCTTAGCCCCTGGACAGGGATCCACAGATACGCAGTATTTT
TRBV20-1,TRBJ1-6,TRBD1,many,CSARPAGQGDSPLHF,TGCAGTGCTAGACCCGCAGGGCAGGGGGATTCACCCCTCCACTTT
TRBV6-6,TRBJ2-3,TRBD2,many,CASRNTGTSGSYTQYF,TGTGCCAGCAGAAACACCGGGACTAGCGGGAGCTATACGCAGTATTTT
TRBV6-1,TRBJ2-1,NA,many,CASSPHGGHWFF,TGTGCCAGCAGCCCCCACGGGGGTCATTGGTTCTTC
TRBV5-6,TRBJ2-7,NA,many,CASSLGLETYEQYF,TGTGCCAGCAGCTTGGGACTGGAGACCTACGAGCAGTACTTC
TRBV20-1,TRBJ2-5,NA,many,CSAQRGTWAEETQYF,TGCAGTGCTCAAAGGGGAACCTGGGCGGAAGAGACCCAGTACTTC